This entry lists 9 T cell receptor beta chains sequenced from one sample in a study of T cell responses to AZD1222 COVID-19 vaccine. Method: immunoSEQ multiplex PCR; TCRdb's copy keeps in-frame clones and lacks some. This sample has approximately 140,000 clones, with roughly 91% found just once. The material was peripheral blood, obtained on day 0 of AZD1222 vaccination. All receptors derive from an adult in good health.

This chain connects TRBV29-1 to TRBJ1-1; possible D gene TRBD1, 6 bases. CDR3 length: 15 amino acids. V lost 6 bases, J lost 0 bases, and 17 bases lay in between. CDR1 and CDR2 from the germline V gene are SQVTM and ANQGSEA. CDR3 in amino acids: CSVRGRDTVNTEAFF. For the CDR3, the DNA is TGCAGCGTACGGGGTCGGGACACGGTGAACACTGAAGCTTTCTTT.

The chain is built from TRBV7-2 and TRBJ1-6; D not resolved. V shed 5 bases and J shed 7 bases, with 12 bases lying between them. The CDR3 consists of 14 residues. From germline, CDR1 is SGHTA and CDR2 FQGNSA. Here the CDR3 DNA reads TGTGCCAGCAGCCAATATACTCTGAATTCACCCCTCCACTTT. This encodes CASSQYTLNSPLHF.

The chain has TRBV11-2 and TRBJ1-1; D gene unclear. Germline CDR1 SGHAT, CDR2 FQNNGV. CDR3 length: 14 residues. Trimming took 5 bases from V and 1 from J, leaving 11 bases between them. In DNA form, the CDR3 reads TGTGCCAGCAGCCCCCCGCGGAGGAACACTGAAGCTTTCTTT. It translates to CASSPPRRNTEAFF. Drawing the rest from reference TRBV11-2 and TRBJ1-1, the complete variable domain is EAGVAQSPRYKIIEKRQSVAFWCNPISGHATLYWYQQILGQGPKLLIQFQNNGVVDDSQLPKDRFSAERLKGVDSTLKIQPAKLEDSAVYLCASSPPRRNTEAFFGQGTRLTVV.

The chain joins TRBV27 to TRBJ2-7; 8 bases are a match to TRBD1. V trimming: 4 bases; J trimming: 6 bases; junction bases outside the gene matches: 5. Per the germline V gene, CDR1 is MNHEY and CDR2 is SMNVEV (reference sequence). This CDR3 spans 13 amino acids. The CDR3 sequence is CASSWTGFSEQYF. CDR3 in DNA: TGTGCCAGCAGTTGGACAGGGTTCAGCGAGCAGTACTTC.

V is TRBV5-6 and J is TRBJ2-5, with TRBD1 matching 8 bases. The J segment lost 5 bases and the V segment lost 4 bases, leaving 13 bases of the junction unmatched. This CDR3 region has 16 residues. Germline V lookup: CDR1 SGHDT, CDR2 YYEEEE. The CDR3 nucleotides are TGTGCCAGCAGCCGTTGGTCGACAGGGGCCAGGGAGACCCAGTACTTC. Protein: CASSRWSTGARETQYF.

The chain employs TRBV2 and TRBJ1-4; the match to TRBD1 covers 11 bases. This CDR3 contains 15 residues. Losses at the gene ends were 4 bases for V and 7 bases for J; bases not matched to a gene: 5. The germline CDR1 and CDR2 sequences are SNHLY and FYNNEI. For the CDR3, the DNA is TGTGCCAGCAGTGTCCGGACAGGGGGCTCTGAAAAACTGTTTTTT. It translates to CASSVRTGGSEKLFF.

The rearrangement joins TRBV30 to TRBJ1-1; D possibly corresponds to TRBD1 (5 bases). Trimming removed 3 bases at V and 1 base at J, with 21 bases between. This CDR3 is 17 amino acids long. Per germline, CDR1 GTSNPN and CDR2 SVGIG (reference sequence). CDR3 nucleotide sequence: TGTGCCTGGAGATGGGGGGGGATGGTGAGTCCGAACACTGAAGCTTTCTTT. This encodes CAWRWGGMVSPNTEAFF.

The chain has TRBV7-9 and TRBJ2-7, with no clear D. With 4 bases removed from V and 2 bases from J, the gap between germline ends came to 0 bases. Germline CDR1 and CDR2: SEHNR and FQNEAQ (reference sequence). CDR3 length: 10 amino acids. The CDR3 spells CASSSYEQYF. The DNA for the CDR3 is TGTGCCAGCAGCTCCTACGAGCAGTACTTC. The whole variable domain, filled in from reference TRBV7-9 and TRBJ2-7, reads DTGVSQNPRHKITKRGQNVTFRCDPISEHNRLYWYRQTLGQGPEFLTYFQNEAQLEKSRLLSDRFSAERPKGSFSTLEIQRTEQGDSAMYLCASSSYEQYFGPGTRLTVT.

The chain joins TRBV28 to TRBJ2-7; 9 bases line up with TRBD2. The germline CDR1 and CDR2 sequences are MDHEN and SYDVKM. The CDR3 has 13 residues. The V segment lost 6 bases and the J segment 3 bases; nucleotides outside the gene matches: 3. The DNA of the CDR3 is TGTGCCAGCAGGCCTAGCGGGGTCTACGAGCAGTACTTC. Protein sequence: CASRPSGVYEQYF.